Listed here are 26 T cell receptor beta chains from one sample, sequenced in a study of response to subunit inactivated influenza vaccine. TCRdb passed the RT-PCR reads through MiXCR, listing each CDR3 protein once. The sample has more than 400,000 distinct CDR3 sequences; 11% are singletons. Sequencing used PBMCs from blood, obtained roughly 47 days after vaccination. Every receptor here comes from a man aged 50 or older who received an inactivated influenza vaccine.

This clonotype showed up just a few times. CDR3 nucleotides: TGCGCCAGCAGCCACCTAGGACAGGGGAATGGCTACACCTTC. Translated, it gives CASSHLGQGNGYTF. The J gene is TRBJ1-2, the V gene TRBV4-1; 9 bases agree with TRBD1. Germline values: CDR1 MGHRA, CDR2 YSYEKL. J lost 6 bases, V lost 3 bases, and 5 bases had no gene match. The CDR3 extends over 14 amino acids.

This clonotype was seen ten or more times. This chain links TRBV5-1 with TRBJ2-1, with TRBD1 identical over 10 bases. The germline CDR1 and CDR2 sequences are SGHRS and YFSETQ. The trim removed 0 bases at V and 1 base at J, leaving 1 base unmatched. CDR3 length equals 16 residues. The chain's CDR3 is CASSLGQGASYNEQFF. CDR3 DNA: TGCGCCAGCAGCTTGGGACAGGGGGCTTCCTACAATGAGCAGTTCTTC.

This chain joins TRBV23-1 and TRBJ2-2; D may be TRBD1 (5 bases). TRBV23-1 carries the ORF label, with uncertain function. The V and J ends lost 4 bases and 7 bases respectively, with 16 bases between them. This CDR3 contains 15 residues. CDR3 sequence reads: CASSRLGQGSGELFF. In nucleotides, the CDR3 is TGCGCCAGCAGTCGGCTGGGGCAGGGCAGCGGGGAGCTGTTTTTT.

V and J are TRBV20-1 and TRBJ2-1, with 12 bases that match TRBD2. The V gene end was trimmed by 4 bases and the J gene end by 0 bases; junction bases not matched to a gene: 7. CDR3 size: 17 residues. Germline CDR1 and CDR2: DFQATT and SNEGSKA (reference sequence). The CDR3 spells CSAKVRTSGDSYNEQFF. The CDR3, as DNA: TGCAGTGCTAAAGTTCGGACTAGCGGGGACTCCTACAATGAGCAGTTCTTC.

The chain combines TRBV18 with TRBJ2-1; D uncertain. In germline, CDR1 is KGHSH, CDR2 LQKENI. This CDR3 comprises 12 residues. V shed 2 bases and J shed 6 bases, with 5 bases lying between them. Here the CDR3 reads CASSPAFNEQFF. The CDR3, as DNA: TGTGCCAGCTCACCAGCCTTCAATGAGCAGTTCTTC.

This clonotype was recorded many times. This chain uses TRBV24-1 with TRBJ2-2; D unresolved. V lost 0 bases, J lost 3 bases, and 4 bases lay in between. Germline V gene sequence: CDR1 KGHDR, CDR2 SFDVKD. The CDR3 length is 14 residues. CDR3 coding DNA: TGTGCCACCAGTGATTTGTTCGACACCGGGGAGCTGTTTTTT. Its translation: CATSDLFDTGELFF.

This clonotype was recorded a few times. The gene calls are TRBV20-1 and TRBJ2-4; 9 nucleotides agree with TRBD2. The CDR3 is 18 residues long. The trim removed 5 bases at V and 1 base at J, leaving 15 bases unmatched. CDR1 is DFQATT, CDR2 SNEGSKA, per germline (reference sequence). CDR3 protein: CSARTWVAGVQAKNIQYF. As DNA, the CDR3 is TGCAGTGCTCGCACGTGGGTAGCGGGAGTTCAGGCCAAAAACATTCAGTACTTC.

The table lists this clonotype with a few counts. This chain uses TRBV14 with TRBJ2-5; D gene uncertain. Germline loops: CDR1 SGHDN, CDR2 FVKESK. The CDR3 spans 13 residues. Trimming removed 4 bases from V and 1 base from J, with 7 bases in between. The CDR3 nucleotides read TGTGCCAGCAGCCGGTGGGTCCAAGAGACCCAGTACTTC. It specifies CASSRWVQETQYF.

This clonotype was observed many times. J is TRBJ1-2 and V is TRBV10-3; 11 bases line up with TRBD1. The CDR3 sequence is 14 residues long. V was pared by 7 bases and J by 5 bases, with 6 bases of the junction left unmatched. The germline gives CDR1 ENHRY, CDR2 SYGVKD. The CDR3 protein is CAITQDRGLYGYTF. DNA for the CDR3: TGTGCCATCACCCAGGACAGGGGGCTTTATGGCTACACCTTC.

This clonotype was counted a few times. The V gene is TRBV20-1, the J gene TRBJ2-5; D not certain. Per germline, CDR1 DFQATT and CDR2 SNEGSKA (reference sequence). V was pared by 7 bases and J by 2 bases, with 11 bases between. The CDR3 spans 12 residues. CDR3 region: CSVRPAQETQYF. CDR3 DNA: TGCAGTGTCCGGCCGGCACAAGAGACCCAGTACTTC.

This clonotype appeared a few times. The genes are TRBV5-5 and TRBJ1-2, with D maybe TRBD1 (6 bases). Germline values: CDR1 SGHKS, CDR2 YYEKEE (reference sequence). Deletions cut 1 base from V and 5 bases from J, with 9 bases between. This CDR3 region has 13 residues. Written as DNA, the CDR3 is TGTGCCAGCAGCTTGCCACAGGGATATGGCTACACCTTC. Protein product: CASSLPQGYGYTF.

This clonotype has ten or more counts. The V call is TRBV29-1, the J call TRBJ2-7; D gene uncertain. This CDR3 spans 12 amino acids. V was cut by 5 bases and J by 2 bases, with 10 bases left in between. Germline CDR1 reads SQVTM; CDR2 reads ANQGSEA. The CDR3 DNA reads as TGCAGCGTTAGTTTTGGTCCCTACGAGCAGTACTTC. Translated: CSVSFGPYEQYF.

This clonotype has only a few counts. The rearrangement uses TRBV6-1 and TRBJ1-6; D possibly corresponds to TRBD1 (6 bases). The CDR3 is 13 amino acids. The V and J ends lost 6 bases and 9 bases respectively, with 12 bases between them. The V gene's germline CDR1 is MNHNS and CDR2 SASEGT. Here the CDR3 DNA reads TGTGCCAGCAGGCGACAGGCGCTTTCACCCCTCCACTTT. Amino acid sequence: CASRRQALSPLHF.

As to this clonotype: One end of the junction fails to match germline, which may point to a read error. The rearrangement joins TRBV12-3 or TRBV12-4 to TRBJ2-7; TRBD2 agrees at 11 bases. The CDR3 extends over 15 amino acids. CDR3 in DNA: TGTGCCAGCAGGTTAGCGGGGGGGCCCCTCTACGAGCAGTACTTC. This sequence encodes CASRLAGGPLYEQYF.

In its sample, this clonotype was seen a few times. CDR3 sequence: CASSLEGSVLNNEQFF. CDR3 DNA: TGTGCCAGCAGCCTTGAGGGGAGCGTCCTCAACAATGAGCAGTTCTTC. The rearrangement joins TRBV7-6 to TRBJ2-1; possibly TRBD1 or TRBD2 for D (5 bases each). The CDR3 loop spans 16 amino acids. Germline CDR1 reads SGHVS; CDR2 reads FNYEAQ. V lost 5 bases and J lost 5, with 19 bases in between.

This clonotype was seen a handful of times. The genes are TRBV6-5 and TRBJ1-6, with D unresolved. Trimming stripped 2 bases from V and 7 bases from J, with 18 bases between. From germline, CDR1 is MNHEY and CDR2 SVGAGI. This CDR3 has 17 amino acids. The CDR3 here is CASSYVRPEGSNSPLHF. The CDR3 nucleotides are TGTGCCAGCAGTTACGTCCGCCCAGAGGGATCGAATTCACCCCTCCACTTT.

The CDR3 nucleotides are TGCGCCAGCAGCCAAGGGAAGGGATCCGAGCAGTACTTC. It specifies CASSQGKGSEQYF. This rearrangement joins TRBV4-1 to TRBJ2-7, with D hard to call. The CDR3 sequence is 13 residues long. Germline lookup yields CDR1 MGHRA and CDR2 YSYEKL. Between the trimmed V and J ends, which lost 1 base and 6 bases, there was a span of 10 bases.

This clonotype showed up just a few times. The chain joins TRBV29-1 to TRBJ2-3; 9 bases agree with TRBD2. The length of the CDR3 is 13 residues. Germline values: CDR1 SQVTM, CDR2 ANQGSEA. With V trimmed by 7 bases and J by 2 bases, 4 bases remained unmatched. The CDR3 nucleotides are TGCAGCGGCCTAGCGGGGAACACAGATACGCAGTATTTT. Protein sequence: CSGLAGNTDTQYF.

This sequence joins TRBV29-1 and TRBJ1-1; D uncertain. This CDR3 spans 15 amino acids. Looked up from germline, CDR1 is SQVTM and CDR2 is ANQGSEA. V was clipped by 6 bases and J by 0 bases, with 17 bases between them. CDR3 sequence: CSVVGGRYMNTEAFF. The CDR3 DNA reads as TGCAGCGTCGTTGGTGGGCGTTATATGAACACTGAAGCTTTCTTT.

This clonotype was picked up a small number of times. The genes are TRBV5-1 and TRBJ1-4; D possibly corresponds to TRBD1 (6 bases). This CDR3 has 15 residues. Deletions cut 6 bases from V and 5 bases from J, with 17 bases between. The germline V gene has CDR1 SGHRS and CDR2 YFSETQ. CDR3 coding DNA: TGCGCCAGCACCCTCGGGGGCGACAGAAATGAAAAACTGTTTTTT. Translating gives CASTLGGDRNEKLFF.

V is TRBV6-1 and J is TRBJ1-6, with 7 bases aligning to TRBD1. CDR3 length: 12 amino acids. The germline CDR1 and CDR2 sequences are MNHNS and SASEGT. V lost 7 bases and J lost 9; bases outside the gene matches: 3. CDR3 region: CASNRGGSPLHF. For the CDR3, the DNA is TGTGCCAGCAACAGGGGAGGTTCACCCCTCCACTTT.

V usage is TRBV20-1 and J usage is TRBJ1-6; D is perhaps TRBD1 (6 bases). This CDR3 spans 15 amino acids. Germline CDR1 and CDR2: DFQATT and SNEGSKA (reference sequence). V gave up 6 bases and J gave up 3 bases, with 15 bases separating them. Here the CDR3 DNA reads TGCAGTGCCCCAGACAGGCATATCTATAATTCACCCCTCCACTTT. Its translation is CSAPDRHIYNSPLHF.

This clonotype has a count of ten or more. The chain links TRBV30 to TRBJ2-7, with 7 bases that match TRBD2. Germline lookup yields CDR1 GTSNPN and CDR2 SVGIG (reference sequence). V shed 2 bases, J shed 2 bases, and the junction held 3 bases outside the gene matches. This CDR3 comprises 13 residues. CDR3 bases: TGTGCCTGGAGTACTAGCGAAACCTACGAGCAGTACTTC. Translating gives CAWSTSETYEQYF.

V gene TRBV12-3 or TRBV12-4 combines with J gene TRBJ1-2; D unresolved. The CDR3 contains 14 residues. Trimming took 3 bases from V and 0 from J, leaving 8 bases between them. This CDR3 is CASSLSGSNYGYTF. The CDR3 nucleotides read TGTGCCAGCAGTTTGAGTGGCTCTAACTATGGCTACACCTTC.

The table lists this clonotype with a few counts. This chain links TRBV15 with TRBJ2-7; D unclear. The V end was cut by 2 bases, the J end by 4 bases, with 12 bases between. Per the germline V gene, CDR1 is LNHNV and CDR2 is YYDKDF (reference sequence). The CDR3 extends over 14 amino acids. CDR3: CATSRPGRSYEQYF. The CDR3 DNA reads TGTGCCACCAGCAGACCTGGACGGTCATACGAGCAGTACTTC. The whole variable domain, remainder taken from reference TRBV15 and TRBJ2-7, is DAMVIQNPRYQVTQFGKPVTLSCSQTLNHNVMYWYQQKSSQAPKLLFHYYDKDFNNEADTPDNFQSRRPNTSFCFLDIRSPGLGDTAMYLCATSRPGRSYEQYFGPGTRLTVT.

The genes are TRBV9 and TRBJ2-7; tentatively, D is TRBD2 (5 bases). Trimming cost V 0 bases and J 0 bases, with 10 bases left between them. CDR1 is SGDLS and CDR2 is YYNGEE in the germline V gene. This CDR3 has 15 amino acids. CDR3 amino acids: CASSVGVGGSYEQYF. The CDR3 DNA follows: TGTGCCAGCAGCGTAGGAGTCGGAGGCTCCTACGAGCAGTACTTC. Variable domain in full (rest from reference TRBV9 and TRBJ2-7): DSGVTQTPKHLITATGQRVTLRCSPRSGDLSVYWYQQSLDQGLQFLIQYYNGEERAKGNILERFSAQQFPDLHSELNLSSLELGDSALYFCASSVGVGGSYEQYFGPGTRLTVT.